These T cell receptor beta chains were read from a single sample in a study of neurological immune-mediated disorders. TCRdb analysed the 5' RACE reads with MiXCR anew, one entry per CDR3 protein. The repertoire holds about 55,000 distinct CDR3 sequences, with less than 5% as singletons. The specimen was PBMCs. The receptors stem from a man between 50 and 59 years old with multiple sclerosis. Both conserved end residues are part of each CDR3. A D gene is named only where the DNA matches it firmly. Size is stated for part of the rows, as once, few or many counts, or as a class when the clone is expanded.

clone size: many
CDR3 length: 15
D gene: TRBD2
J gene: TRBJ2-7
V gene: TRBV5-1
CDR3 protein: CASSLGSGSSYEQYF
CDR3 DNA: TGCGCCAGCAGCTTGGGTAGCGGGAGCTCCTACGAGCAGTACTTC

clone size: many
CDR3 length: 13
D gene: NA
J gene: TRBJ2-7
V gene: TRBV28
CDR3 protein: CASSPTRYGEQYF
CDR3 DNA: TGTGCCAGCAGTCCAACTAGATATGGTGAGCAGTACTTC

clone size: many
CDR3 length: 12
D gene: TRBD1
J gene: TRBJ2-1
V gene: TRBV7-8
CDR3 protein: CASSPGQLEQFF
CDR3 DNA: TGTGCCAGCAGCCCGGGACAGCTTGAGCAGTTCTTC

clone size: many
CDR3 length: 17
D gene: TRBD2
J gene: TRBJ2-7
V gene: TRBV18
CDR3 protein: CASSLDVAGVFDYEQYF
CDR3 DNA: TGTGCCAGCTCACTCGATGTAGCGGGAGTGTTTGACTACGAGCAGTACTTC

clone size: many
CDR3 length: 16
D gene: NA
J gene: TRBJ2-2
V gene: TRBV15
CDR3 protein: CATSRDQGSNTGELFF
CDR3 DNA: TGTGCCACCAGCAGAGATCAGGGATCGAACACCGGGGAGCTGTTTTTT

clone size: many
CDR3 length: 17
D gene: NA
J gene: TRBJ2-4
V gene: TRBV29-1
CDR3 protein: CSVKGPSWTEAKNIQYF
CDR3 DNA: TGCAGCGTTAAAGGGCCCTCATGGACGGAAGCCAAAAACATTCAGTACTTC

clone size: many
CDR3 length: 12
D gene: NA
J gene: TRBJ2-5
V gene: TRBV10-3
CDR3 protein: CAIRSSAGDQYF
CDR3 DNA: TGTGCCATCAGAAGCTCAGCTGGGGACCAGTACTTC

clone size: few
CDR3 length: 14
D gene: NA
J gene: TRBJ2-2
V gene: TRBV5-1
CDR3 protein: CANLQGLTTGELFF
CDR3 DNA: TGCGCCAACTTACAGGGCCTAACCACCGGGGAGCTGTTTTTT

clone size: many
CDR3 length: 16
D gene: TRBD1
J gene: TRBJ2-5
V gene: TRBV6-2/TRBV6-3
CDR3 protein: CASSYGGQGAWETQYF
CDR3 DNA: TGTGCCAGCAGTTACGGGGGCCAGGGGGCTTGGGAGACCCAGTACTTC

clone size: many
CDR3 length: 14
D gene: NA
J gene: TRBJ2-1
V gene: TRBV29-1
CDR3 protein: CSVVGTYSYNEQFF
CDR3 DNA: TGCAGCGTTGTCGGGACCTACTCCTACAATGAGCAGTTCTTC

clone size: many
CDR3 length: 14
D gene: TRBD1
J gene: TRBJ2-1
V gene: TRBV5-1
CDR3 protein: CASSGDRAYNEQFF
CDR3 DNA: TGCGCCAGCAGCGGGGACAGGGCCTACAATGAGCAGTTCTTC

clone size: many
CDR3 length: 16
D gene: NA
J gene: TRBJ2-4
V gene: TRBV4-1
CDR3 protein: CASSQEGQGPGPIQYF
CDR3 DNA: TGCGCCAGCAGCCAAGAGGGGCAGGGTCCGGGACCCATTCAGTACTTC

clone size: many
CDR3 length: 15
D gene: NA
J gene: TRBJ1-1
V gene: TRBV5-1
CDR3 protein: CASSPRTDPNTEAFF
CDR3 DNA: TGCGCCAGCAGCCCGCGGACAGATCCAAACACTGAAGCTTTCTTT

clone size: many
CDR3 length: 19
D gene: NA
J gene: TRBJ1-5
V gene: TRBV5-6
CDR3 protein: CASSLWSLTTAHSNQPQHF
CDR3 DNA: TGTGCCAGCAGCTTGTGGAGCCTGACTACAGCTCATAGCAATCAGCCCCAGCATTTT

clone size: NA
CDR3 length: 13
D gene: NA
J gene: TRBJ2-5
V gene: TRBV4-1
CDR3 protein: CASSSAAGETQYF
CDR3 DNA: TGCGCCAGCTCCTCAGCGGCCGGGGAGACCCAGTACTTC

clone size: many
CDR3 length: 15
D gene: NA
J gene: TRBJ2-3
V gene: TRBV3-1
CDR3 protein: CASSQDGGSTDTQYF
CDR3 DNA: TGTGCCAGCAGCCAAGATGGGGGGAGCACAGATACGCAGTATTTT

clone size: many
CDR3 length: 17
D gene: TRBD2
J gene: TRBJ2-1
V gene: TRBV5-1
CDR3 protein: CASSLFRREGAYNEQFF
CDR3 DNA: TGCGCCAGCAGCTTGTTTAGGCGGGAGGGCGCCTACAATGAGCAGTTCTTC

clone size: many
CDR3 length: 12
D gene: NA
J gene: TRBJ2-1
V gene: TRBV20-1
CDR3 protein: CSARVPSGHRFF
CDR3 DNA: TGCAGTGCTAGAGTCCCTTCGGGACACCGTTTCTTC

clone size: few
CDR3 length: 15
D gene: TRBD1
J gene: TRBJ1-6
V gene: TRBV10-3
CDR3 protein: CAISVLGGRNSPLHF
CDR3 DNA: TGTGCCATCAGTGTTTTAGGGGGCAGAAATTCACCCCTCCACTTT

clone size: many
CDR3 length: 15
D gene: TRBD2
J gene: TRBJ2-1
V gene: TRBV6-6
CDR3 protein: CASRFSGSSYNEQFF
CDR3 DNA: TGTGCCAGCAGATTTAGCGGGAGTAGCTACAATGAGCAGTTCTTC

clone size: NA
CDR3 length: 14
D gene: NA
J gene: TRBJ2-2
V gene: TRBV29-1
CDR3 protein: CSVDGRKDTGELFF
CDR3 DNA: TGCAGCGTTGATGGCCGAAAGGACACCGGGGAGCTGTTTTTT

clone size: many
CDR3 length: 15
D gene: TRBD2
J gene: TRBJ2-1
V gene: TRBV6-5
CDR3 protein: CASSYGGGGRGEQFF
CDR3 DNA: TGTGCCAGCAGTTACGGCGGCGGGGGGCGGGGTGAGCAGTTCTTC

clone size: many
CDR3 length: 16
D gene: NA
J gene: TRBJ2-6
V gene: TRBV5-6
CDR3 protein: CASSYIGVSGANVLTF
CDR3 DNA: TGTGCCAGCAGCTACATAGGGGTCTCTGGGGCCAACGTCCTGACTTTC

clone size: many
CDR3 length: 12
D gene: TRBD1
J gene: TRBJ2-1
V gene: TRBV3-1
CDR3 protein: CASSREGTEEFF
CDR3 DNA: TGTGCCAGCAGCCGGGAAGGGACAGAGGAGTTCTTC

clone size: NA
CDR3 length: 17
D gene: TRBD2
J gene: TRBJ2-7
V gene: TRBV28
CDR3 protein: CASSLRDVLAGADEQYF
CDR3 DNA: TGTGCCAGCAGTTTACGGGACGTACTAGCGGGAGCTGACGAGCAGTACTTC

clone size: many
CDR3 length: 16
D gene: NA
J gene: TRBJ2-2
V gene: TRBV5-1
CDR3 protein: CASSPAGRGDTGELFF
CDR3 DNA: TGCGCCAGCAGCCCGGCTGGGCGAGGGGACACCGGGGAGCTGTTTTTT

clone size: many
CDR3 length: 15
D gene: NA
J gene: TRBJ2-7
V gene: TRBV5-1
CDR3 protein: CASSLEAGSTYEQYF
CDR3 DNA: TGCGCCAGCAGCTTGGAGGCCGGATCAACCTACGAGCAGTACTTC

clone size: many
CDR3 length: 12
D gene: NA
J gene: TRBJ2-7
V gene: TRBV28
CDR3 protein: CASSLRVGEQYF
CDR3 DNA: TGTGCCAGCAGTTTAAGGGTAGGCGAGCAGTACTTC

clone size: NA
CDR3 length: 15
D gene: NA
J gene: TRBJ1-6
V gene: TRBV7-8
CDR3 protein: CASSGDSSYNSPLNF
CDR3 DNA: TGTGCCAGCAGCGGTGACAGCTCCTATAATTCACCCCTCAACTTT

clone size: many
CDR3 length: 13
D gene: TRBD2
J gene: TRBJ2-7
V gene: TRBV20-1
CDR3 protein: CSARTSGGYEQYF
CDR3 DNA: TGCAGTGCCCGGACTAGCGGGGGTTACGAGCAGTACTTC

clone size: many
CDR3 length: 14
D gene: TRBD1
J gene: TRBJ2-2
V gene: TRBV4-1
CDR3 protein: CASGQGTNTGELFF
CDR3 DNA: TGCGCCAGTGGACAGGGGACAAACACCGGGGAGCTGTTTTTT

clone size: few
CDR3 length: 14
D gene: TRBD1
J gene: TRBJ2-7
V gene: TRBV3-1
CDR3 protein: CASTPGQGAYEQYF
CDR3 DNA: TGTGCCAGCACCCCGGGACAGGGGGCCTACGAGCAGTACTTC

clone size: few
CDR3 length: 15
D gene: TRBD1
J gene: TRBJ2-2
V gene: TRBV11-1
CDR3 protein: CASSPRQGYTGELFF
CDR3 DNA: TGTGCCAGCAGCCCAAGACAGGGGTACACCGGGGAGCTGTTTTTT

clone size: NA
CDR3 length: 11
D gene: NA
J gene: TRBJ2-7
V gene: TRBV20-1
CDR3 protein: CSAALGHEQYF
CDR3 DNA: TGCAGTGCAGCCCTTGGACACGAGCAGTACTTC

clone size: many
CDR3 length: 13
D gene: TRBD1
J gene: TRBJ1-1
V gene: TRBV7-9
CDR3 protein: CAGRDSLNTEAFF
CDR3 DNA: TGTGCCGGGAGGGACAGTTTAAACACTGAAGCTTTCTTT

clone size: few
CDR3 length: 15
D gene: NA
J gene: TRBJ1-5
V gene: TRBV20-1
CDR3 protein: CSARSGRLGNQPQNF
CDR3 DNA: TGCAGTGCTAGAAGCGGCCGACTGGGCAATCAGCCCCAGAATTTT

clone size: many
CDR3 length: 14
D gene: TRBD2
J gene: TRBJ2-3
V gene: TRBV20-1
CDR3 protein: CSASPSGSGSTQYF
CDR3 DNA: TGCAGTGCTAGCCCTAGCGGGAGTGGGAGTACGCAGTATTTT

clone size: many
CDR3 length: 15
D gene: TRBD2
J gene: TRBJ2-1
V gene: TRBV28
CDR3 protein: CASRGPGLGRSEQFF
CDR3 DNA: TGTGCCAGCAGAGGGCCGGGACTAGGAAGGAGTGAGCAGTTCTTC

clone size: medium-sized
CDR3 length: 17
D gene: TRBD1
J gene: TRBJ1-1
V gene: TRBV5-1
CDR3 protein: CASSFTGSGTGFTEAFF
CDR3 DNA: TGCGCCAGCAGCTTCACAGGTTCCGGGACAGGGTTCACTGAAGCTTTCTTT

clone size: many
CDR3 length: 13
D gene: NA
J gene: TRBJ2-7
V gene: TRBV20-1
CDR3 protein: CSARTGLSYEQYF
CDR3 DNA: TGCAGTGCTAGGACGGGACTCTCCTACGAGCAGTACTTC

clone size: many
CDR3 length: 14
D gene: NA
J gene: TRBJ2-7
V gene: TRBV29-1
CDR3 protein: CSVESTRGAYEQYF
CDR3 DNA: TGCAGCGTTGAATCAACCAGGGGAGCCTACGAGCAGTACTTC

clone size: many
CDR3 length: 14
D gene: NA
J gene: TRBJ2-3
V gene: TRBV7-2
CDR3 protein: CASSLWGVTDTQYF
CDR3 DNA: TGTGCCAGCAGCTTATGGGGGGTCACAGATACGCAGTATTTT

clone size: many
CDR3 length: 16
D gene: NA
J gene: TRBJ2-4
V gene: TRBV18
CDR3 protein: CASSPYILTGENIQYF
CDR3 DNA: TGTGCCAGCTCACCATATATCTTGACAGGAGAAAACATTCAGTACTTC

clone size: many
CDR3 length: 16
D gene: TRBD1
J gene: TRBJ1-5
V gene: TRBV6-5
CDR3 protein: CASSYSTPGQAQPQNF
CDR3 DNA: TGTGCCAGCAGTTACTCGACTCCGGGACAGGCTCAACCCCAGAATTTT

clone size: many
CDR3 length: 13
D gene: NA
J gene: TRBJ2-1
V gene: TRBV11-2
CDR3 protein: CASSRGTYNEQFF
CDR3 DNA: TGTGCCAGCAGCCGCGGGACCTACAATGAGCAGTTCTTC

clone size: many
CDR3 length: 12
D gene: NA
J gene: TRBJ1-6
V gene: TRBV27
CDR3 protein: CASSLLGEPLHF
CDR3 DNA: TGTGCCAGCAGTTTACTGGGGGAACCCCTCCACTTT

clone size: many
CDR3 length: 16
D gene: NA
J gene: TRBJ1-3
V gene: TRBV2
CDR3 protein: CASSEEGRSSGNTIYF
CDR3 DNA: TGTGCCAGCAGTGAGGAGGGAAGGAGCTCTGGAAACACCATATATTTT